This TCR beta chain was observed in a study of cytomegalovirus exposure and HLA in healthy donors (dated by TCRdb to 2015 to 2018). Concerning the study at large: An earlier analysis of approximately 640 of the donors reported about 250 Gb of sequence data and more than 90 million unique TCR beta sequences from 190 million or so T cells. Roughly 290 gigabases of sequencing data and approximately 92 million unique TCR sequences made up an early release that covered 640 HLA-typed donors. The genetic ancestry cluster associated with self-reported Caucasian donors included over 80% of the 300 to 450 genotyped donors. The study aimed to test whether signatures of past pathogen exposure could be identified by cataloging public T cell receptors. The T cell repertoires of 550 to 850 subjects were profiled by immunosequencing and related to cytomegalovirus serostatus. Besides the first cohort of more than 650 subjects, a separate validation cohort made up of roughly 120 different subjects was used. High-throughput TCR immunosequencing, statistical association of individual TCRs with disease status, and machine learning were combined to predict cytomegalovirus infection status. To study patterns of TCR occurrence, a later analysis re-analyzed previously published TCR beta repertoires from hundreds of donors and added high-resolution HLA genotyping. In the later analysis, no new phenotypic data were used to find candidate immune exposures; instead, reliance was placed on TCR beta sequences and their occurrence across donors. An earlier analysis of 587 of the donors used high-throughput TCR beta sequencing to judge whether each TCR beta V gene segment behaved as functional or pseudogenic. Donor age, sex, ethnicity and CMV serostatus were compiled together with the repertoire data. In a later genetic analysis, genome-wide SNP genotypes for about 55% of the roughly 700 donors were used, and that subset was treated as a discovery cohort. Every discovery cohort repertoire had been produced on one sequencing platform. Both class I and class II loci were covered by HLA typing, at four-digit resolution. Typing coverage varied by locus: roughly 629-640 donors for A, B, C, DRB1 and DQB1; roughly 510 for DQA1; over 600 for DPA1; some 470 for DPB1. A handful of DR-DQ haplotypes were handled as single units for association and clustering because linkage in the cohort was strong. Among about 390 genotyped donors of the cohort, an average of approximately 240,000 unique TCR beta nucleotide sequences were sequenced per donor, roughly a sixth of them non-productive.

As regards this clone: This receptor's antigen is unknown. No base qualities exist here, and no much larger clone lies one base off it.

Libraries were prepared through the immunoSEQ multiplex PCR assay. The multiplex PCR relied on a mix of 60 forward primers for TCR Vbeta segments and 13 reverse primers for TCR Jbeta segments. The CDR3 region of rearranged TCR beta genes was amplified from genomic DNA by a multiplex PCR assay. The Illumina HiSeq System was used to sequence the amplified TCR beta libraries as 87-base-pair reads. The paper's processing steps were these. In a later analysis, about 80 million unique TCR beta chains were counted across the roughly 610 repertoires, and roughly 9.9 million of these chains were shared by at least two donors. Raw reads were error-corrected and collapsed into unique sequences with a nearest-neighbor algorithm that merged closely related sequences to remove PCR and sequencing errors. CDR3 sequences were aligned to IMGT reference sequences to assign V, D and J gene segments. Each retained sequence needed at least a six-nucleotide match to both a V gene segment and a J gene segment. A rearrangement was called productive if the CDR3 had no stop codons and remained in frame with V and J, and every other rearrangement was called non-productive. Following IMGT convention, CDR3 was defined as the stretch from the second conserved V-encoded cysteine to the conserved J-encoded phenylalanine. The earlier analysis of about 610 of the donors excluded sequences that lacked an unambiguous match to a single V gene segment. In an earlier analysis of a few hundred of the donors, V segments were called functional above 56.7% productive rearrangements and were called segregating when the between-donor standard deviation exceeded 5%. To diagnose cytomegalovirus status from the catalog of TCR beta chain sequences, a statistical classification framework was built. V and J gene assignment, in a later analysis, came from comparing TCR nucleotide sequences with IMGT/GENE-DB human TR gene sequences. A later analysis assigned CDR3 sequences and most-parsimonious VDJ recombination scenarios with the TCRdist pipeline. In a later analysis, each TCR beta chain was defined by its CDR3 amino acid sequence together with its V-gene family, and reads without a unique V-gene family were excluded. To address suspected cross-contamination and a sequencing artifact, a later analysis removed 592 highly shared, low-generation-probability nucleotide sequences. In a later analysis, a clonal expansion index was calculated for each public chain from normalized within-repertoire ranks of inferred template counts. In a later analysis, generation probabilities were computed using a VDJ recombination model fitted to out-of-frame rearrangements, and the results were checked against IGoR. In a later analysis, hypergeometric tests were used to score TCR-TCR, TCR-HLA and TCR-CMV co-occurrence, with a repertoire-size bias correction applied to TCR pairs. A later analysis estimated false discovery rates by permuting HLA or CMV assignments 20 times. In a later analysis, co-occurring TCRs were grouped using DBSCAN, and TCRdist sequence similarity was added for clustering within HLA-allele-positive subsets. For co-occurrence clustering, repertoires with fewer than 30,000 or more than 120,000 public chains were excluded, along with roughly 5 repertoires with anomalous nucleotide sharing. This immuneACCESS table, as held by TCRdb, lists in-frame sequences with V and J called but not all clones. Of the missing ones, under half trace to an unresolved V gene in checked studies; the others have no known cause. V, J and clone size are taken as reported in that table, and D and trimming were inferred from the DNA itself. Here the sample has around 94,000 clones; roughly 84% occur a single time. The ten biggest clones cover around 2.3% of the sample.

Relative to germline, V is missing 5 bases and J is missing 2 bases, with 6 bases of the junction outside any gene match. In the germline V gene (reference sequence), CDR1 corresponds to GTSNPN and CDR2 to SVGIG. Spanning cysteine to phenylalanine, the CDR3 consists of 13 amino acids. The entry retains the CDR3 DNA only, 39 bases that are in frame from base 1. Broader findings and caveats from the paper: The earlier analysis of a few hundred of the donors excluded approximately 15 rarely observed V segments, including chromosome 9 orphons, because counts were too low. Correlated functional status among segregating V segments might reflect linkage disequilibrium, but an unknown experimental factor could not be ruled out. Most TCR sequences were observed very rarely across donors, whereas some public TCRs were present in many individuals. A later analysis reported that several top co-occurrence clusters appeared linked to parvovirus B19, influenza, CMV and Epstein-Barr virus. Immune exposure information for the cohort was limited to CMV serostatus. In both the original and validation cohorts, the classifier was reported to diagnose cytomegalovirus status with high specificity and sensitivity. In vitro tests confirmed that a few of the cytomegalovirus-associated TCR beta chains recognize cytomegalovirus antigens. A further reported finding was that TCR beta sequences accurately predicted the HLA-A and HLA-B alleles for most subjects in the first cohort. In a later analysis, most CMV-associated TCR beta chains were found to appear HLA-restricted, with HLA associations seemingly driven largely by CMV exposure. According to a later analysis, TCR association rates differed among HLA loci, with DRB1 alleles showing the most associated TCRs and HLA-C alleles showing the fewest. Because the 87-base-pair reads could not distinguish some IMGT-functional V segments, including TRBV6-2 and TRBV6-3, those segments were excluded. Broadly in line with IMGT annotations, most TCR beta V segments showed up in productive rearrangements about 87% or about 30% of the time in an earlier analysis of under 700 of the donors. A cluster of highly shared sequence variants was judged likely to represent a technical artifact of the sequencing pipeline. Compared with equally common non-associated chains, HLA-associated TCR beta chains in a later analysis were more clonally expanded and had lower generation probabilities. A later genetic analysis reported fewer N-insertions in productive TCRs among donors in an Asian-associated ancestry cluster than the roughly 700-donor mean. The study gave a list of under 200 TCR beta chains associated with cytomegalovirus. Specific HLA alleles were associated with 15,000 to 20,000 TCR beta sequences at a false discovery rate of 0.05 in a later analysis. Presence/absence analyses assumed roughly uniform sequencing depth across donors, an assumption that may not hold. V-gene and J-gene trimming of TCR beta chains was associated with a missense DCLRE1C variant in a later genetic analysis, and the association was replicated in an independent cohort. When HLA alleles, especially DR and DQ, strongly co-occurred, TCR associations were difficult to assign to individual alleles. Because some donors lacked HLA typing at each locus, the association tests relied only on the typed subset. The cohort was sequenced for TCR beta chains only, and without alpha or paired-chain data the features that could be detected were limited. The authors suggested that the approach could potentially be extended to other disease states and immunological phenotypes.

The cohort was made up of 650 to 700 healthy bone marrow donors. All cohort members were sampled while nominally healthy, although unrecorded immune exposures were likely present. The donor was CMV seronegative and was included in the group of several hundred seronegative cohort members. A peripheral blood sample was provided by each donor, and peripheral blood mononuclear cells were used for TCR beta sequencing. The Qiagen DNeasy Blood Extraction Kit was used to extract genomic DNA from the blood cell samples. Sample: PBMCs. The receptor chain draws on TRBV30 and TRBJ2-7, and TRBD2 aligns with 7 junction nucleotides. This TCR was sampled from a man between 18 and 35 years old in good health and CMV-seronegative. The DNA reads TGTGCCTGGGGCGCGGGACTAACCTACGAGCAGTACTTC. Its product reads: CAWGAGLTYEQYF.